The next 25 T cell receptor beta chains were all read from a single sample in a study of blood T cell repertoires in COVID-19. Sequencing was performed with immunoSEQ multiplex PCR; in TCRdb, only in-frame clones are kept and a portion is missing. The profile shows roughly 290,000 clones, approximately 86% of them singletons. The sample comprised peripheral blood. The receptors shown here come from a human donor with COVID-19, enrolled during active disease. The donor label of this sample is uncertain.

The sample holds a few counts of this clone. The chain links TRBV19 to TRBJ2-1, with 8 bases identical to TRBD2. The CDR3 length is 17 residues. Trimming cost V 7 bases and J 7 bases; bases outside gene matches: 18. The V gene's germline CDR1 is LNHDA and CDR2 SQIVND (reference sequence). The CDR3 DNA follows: TGTGCCAGTACCCCCCATCGGGGGGGTAGAGCGGGAAATGAGCAGTTCTTC. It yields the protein CASTPHRGGRAGNEQFF.

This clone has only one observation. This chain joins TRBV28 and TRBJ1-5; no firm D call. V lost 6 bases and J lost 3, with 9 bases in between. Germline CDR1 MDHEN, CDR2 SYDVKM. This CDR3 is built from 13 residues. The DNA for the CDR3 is TGTGCCAGCAGGTACAGAGACAATCAGCCCCAGCATTTT. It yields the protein CASRYRDNQPQHF.

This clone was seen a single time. The DNA of the CDR3 is TGCAGTGCTAGTTTAGCCCTAGGGAGTGAAAAACTGTTTTTT. Translating it yields CSASLALGSEKLFF. The chain combines TRBV20-1 with TRBJ1-4; D is unclear. The CDR3 sequence is 14 residues long. Trimming took off 3 bases at V and 7 bases at J, with 15 bases between the two ends. Germline-derived CDR1 and CDR2 are DFQATT and SNEGSKA (reference sequence).

Here the CDR3 DNA reads TGTGCCAGCATCTACTACAATGAGCAGTTCTTC. Protein: CASIYYNEQFF. V usage is TRBV2 and J usage is TRBJ2-1; no clear D. The CDR3 consists of 11 residues. Germline V gives CDR1 SNHLY, CDR2 FYNNEI. Deletions cut 7 bases from V and 3 bases from J, with 4 bases between.

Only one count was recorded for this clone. The CDR3 sequence is CSASSHSGRNTEAFF. The CDR3, as DNA: TGCAGTGCTAGTAGCCACAGCGGCAGGAACACTGAAGCTTTCTTT. V usage is TRBV20-1 and J usage is TRBJ1-1; D is uncertain. Between the trimmed V and J ends, which lost 3 bases and 1 base, there was a span of 15 bases. Germline CDR1 DFQATT, CDR2 SNEGSKA (reference sequence). The CDR3 has 15 amino acids.

This CDR3 is CASSPSASGLGEQYF. Written as DNA, the CDR3 is TGCGCCAGCAGCCCCAGCGCTAGCGGACTTGGGGAGCAGTACTTC. The rearrangement joins TRBV5-1 to TRBJ2-7; 7 nucleotides agree with TRBD2. Per the germline V gene, CDR1 is SGHRS and CDR2 is YFSETQ. The V gene end was trimmed by 4 bases and the J gene end by 7 bases; junction bases not matched to a gene: 14. The CDR3 has 15 amino acids.

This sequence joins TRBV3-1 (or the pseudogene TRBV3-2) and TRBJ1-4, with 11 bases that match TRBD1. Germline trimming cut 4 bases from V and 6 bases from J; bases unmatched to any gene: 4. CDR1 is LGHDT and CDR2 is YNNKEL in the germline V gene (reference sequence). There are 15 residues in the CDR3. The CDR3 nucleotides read TGTGCCAGCAGCCCTGGGACAGGGGGTCATGAAAAACTGTTTTTT. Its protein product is CASSPGTGGHEKLFF.

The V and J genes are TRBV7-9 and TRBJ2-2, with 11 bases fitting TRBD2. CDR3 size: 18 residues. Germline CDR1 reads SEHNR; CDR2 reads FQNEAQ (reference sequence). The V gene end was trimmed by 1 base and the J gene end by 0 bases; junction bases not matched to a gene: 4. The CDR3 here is CASSLDPGLAANTGELFF. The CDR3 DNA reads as TGTGCCAGCAGCTTAGACCCGGGACTAGCGGCGAACACCGGGGAGCTGTTTTTT.

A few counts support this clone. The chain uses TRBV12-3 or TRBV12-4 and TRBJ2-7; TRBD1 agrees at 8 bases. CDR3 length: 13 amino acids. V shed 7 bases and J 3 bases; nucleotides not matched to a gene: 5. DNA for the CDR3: TGTGCCAGCATTCCTGACAGGGGCTACGAGCAGTACTTC. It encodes CASIPDRGYEQYF.

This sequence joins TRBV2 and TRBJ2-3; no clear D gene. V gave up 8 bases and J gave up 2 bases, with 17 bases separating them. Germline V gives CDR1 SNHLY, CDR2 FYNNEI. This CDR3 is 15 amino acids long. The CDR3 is CASGSKRRTTDTQYF. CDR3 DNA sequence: TGTGCCAGCGGTTCAAAGAGGCGTACCACAGATACGCAGTATTTT. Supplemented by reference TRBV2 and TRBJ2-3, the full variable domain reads EPEVTQTPSHQVTQMGQEVILRCVPISNHLYFYWYRQILGQKVEFLVSFYNNEISEKSEIFDDQFSVERPDGSNFTLKIRSTKLEDSAMYFCASGSKRRTTDTQYFGPGTRLTVL.

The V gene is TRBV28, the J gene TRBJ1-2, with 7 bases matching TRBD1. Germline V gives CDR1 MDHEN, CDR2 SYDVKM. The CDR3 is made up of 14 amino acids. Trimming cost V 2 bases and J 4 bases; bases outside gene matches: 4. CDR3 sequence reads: CASSLAGTAYGYTF. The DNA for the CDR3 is TGTGCCAGCAGTTTAGCCGGGACAGCCTATGGCTACACCTTC.

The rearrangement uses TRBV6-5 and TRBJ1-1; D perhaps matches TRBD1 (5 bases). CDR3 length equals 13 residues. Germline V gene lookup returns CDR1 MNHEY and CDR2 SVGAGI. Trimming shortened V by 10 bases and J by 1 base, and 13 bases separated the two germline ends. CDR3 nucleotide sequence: TGTGCCACCAAGACGACAGAGAACACTGAAGCTTTCTTT. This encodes CATKTTENTEAFF.

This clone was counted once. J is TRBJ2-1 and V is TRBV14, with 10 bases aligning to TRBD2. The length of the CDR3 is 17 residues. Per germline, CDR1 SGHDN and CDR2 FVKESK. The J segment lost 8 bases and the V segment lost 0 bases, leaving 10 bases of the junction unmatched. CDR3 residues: CASSQDRLAGVVHEQFF. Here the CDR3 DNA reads TGTGCCAGCAGCCAAGATCGGCTAGCGGGAGTAGTCCATGAGCAGTTCTTC.

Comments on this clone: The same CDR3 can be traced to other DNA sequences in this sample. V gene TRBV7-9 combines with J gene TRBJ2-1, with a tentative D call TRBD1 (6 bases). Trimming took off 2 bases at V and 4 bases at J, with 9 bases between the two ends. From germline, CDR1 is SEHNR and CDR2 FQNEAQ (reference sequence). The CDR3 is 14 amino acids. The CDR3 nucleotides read TGTGCCAGCAGCTTATCCACAGGGTACAATGAGCAGTTCTTC. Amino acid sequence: CASSLSTGYNEQFF.

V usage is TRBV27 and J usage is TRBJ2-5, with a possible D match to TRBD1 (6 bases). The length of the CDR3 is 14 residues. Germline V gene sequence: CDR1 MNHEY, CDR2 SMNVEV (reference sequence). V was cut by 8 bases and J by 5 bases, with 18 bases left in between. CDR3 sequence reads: CASGKTGMMETQYF. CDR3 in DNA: TGTGCCAGCGGAAAAACAGGGATGATGGAGACCCAGTACTTC.

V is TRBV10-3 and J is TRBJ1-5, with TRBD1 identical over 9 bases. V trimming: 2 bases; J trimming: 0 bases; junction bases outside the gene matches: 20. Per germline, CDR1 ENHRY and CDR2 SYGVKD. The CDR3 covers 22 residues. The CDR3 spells CAISESEAGPGQGFNSNQPQHF. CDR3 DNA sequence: TGTGCCATCAGTGAGAGTGAGGCAGGACCGGGACAGGGATTTAATAGCAATCAGCCCCAGCATTTT.

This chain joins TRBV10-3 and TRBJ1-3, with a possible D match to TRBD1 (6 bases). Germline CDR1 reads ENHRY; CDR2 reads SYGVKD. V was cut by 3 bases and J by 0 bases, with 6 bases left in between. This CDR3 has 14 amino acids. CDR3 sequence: CAISEQGSGNTIYF. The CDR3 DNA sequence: TGTGCCATCAGTGAACAGGGCTCTGGAAACACCATATATTTT.

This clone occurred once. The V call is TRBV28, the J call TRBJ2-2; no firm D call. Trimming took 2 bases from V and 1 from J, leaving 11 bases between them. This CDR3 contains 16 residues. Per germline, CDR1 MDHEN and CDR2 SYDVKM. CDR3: CASSLRAEQNTGELFF. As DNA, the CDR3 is TGTGCCAGCAGTTTAAGAGCCGAGCAGAACACCGGGGAGCTGTTTTTT.

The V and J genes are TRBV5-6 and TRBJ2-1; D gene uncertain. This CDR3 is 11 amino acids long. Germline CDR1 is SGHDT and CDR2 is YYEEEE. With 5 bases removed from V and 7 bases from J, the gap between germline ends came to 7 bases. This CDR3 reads CASRYSNEQFF. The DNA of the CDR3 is TGTGCCAGCAGATACAGTAATGAGCAGTTCTTC.

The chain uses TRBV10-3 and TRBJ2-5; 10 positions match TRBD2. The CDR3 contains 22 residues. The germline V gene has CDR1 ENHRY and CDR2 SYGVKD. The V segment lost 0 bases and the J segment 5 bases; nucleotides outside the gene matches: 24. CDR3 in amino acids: CAISESRQREGQSSSGRETQYF. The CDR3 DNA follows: TGTGCCATCAGTGAGTCGAGGCAGCGGGAGGGCCAATCTTCCTCGGGGCGTGAGACCCAGTACTTC.

The CDR3 DNA reads as TGTGCCAGCAGACCCCGGACAACTGGCTATGGCTACACCTTC. Encoded protein: CASRPRTTGYGYTF. V and J are TRBV27 and TRBJ1-2, with TRBD1 as a possible D gene (5 bases). Germline lookup yields CDR1 MNHEY and CDR2 SMNVEV (reference sequence). Trimming left V 6 bases short and J 4 bases short, with 15 bases between. This CDR3 has 14 amino acids.

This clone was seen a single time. The CDR3 coding sequence is TGCGCCAGCAGCCAGCGCCTAACCTACGAGCAGTACTTC. Protein: CASSQRLTYEQYF. This chain connects TRBV4-1 to TRBJ2-7; D gene ambiguous. CDR3 length equals 13 residues. In germline, CDR1 is MGHRA, CDR2 YSYEKL. The ends were cut back, 3 bases at V and 2 bases at J, with 8 bases in the middle.

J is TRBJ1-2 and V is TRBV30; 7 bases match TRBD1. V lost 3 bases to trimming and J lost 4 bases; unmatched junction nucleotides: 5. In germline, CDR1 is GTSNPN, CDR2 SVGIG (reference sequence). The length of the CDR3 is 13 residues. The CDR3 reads CAWRRQGVYGYTF. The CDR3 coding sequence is TGTGCCTGGAGGCGACAGGGTGTCTATGGCTACACCTTC.

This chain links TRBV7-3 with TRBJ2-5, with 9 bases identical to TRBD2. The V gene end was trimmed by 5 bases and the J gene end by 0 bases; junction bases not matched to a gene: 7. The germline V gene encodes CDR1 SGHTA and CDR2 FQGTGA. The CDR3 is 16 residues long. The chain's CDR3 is CASSPPSGTNQETQYF. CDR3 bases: TGTGCCAGCAGCCCGCCTAGCGGGACAAACCAAGAGACCCAGTACTTC.

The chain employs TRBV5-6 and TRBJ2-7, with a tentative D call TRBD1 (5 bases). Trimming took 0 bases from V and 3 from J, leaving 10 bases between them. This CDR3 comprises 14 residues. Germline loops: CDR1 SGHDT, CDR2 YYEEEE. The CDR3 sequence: CASSLGLGVYEQYF. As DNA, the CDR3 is TGTGCCAGCAGCTTGGGATTAGGGGTCTACGAGCAGTACTTC.